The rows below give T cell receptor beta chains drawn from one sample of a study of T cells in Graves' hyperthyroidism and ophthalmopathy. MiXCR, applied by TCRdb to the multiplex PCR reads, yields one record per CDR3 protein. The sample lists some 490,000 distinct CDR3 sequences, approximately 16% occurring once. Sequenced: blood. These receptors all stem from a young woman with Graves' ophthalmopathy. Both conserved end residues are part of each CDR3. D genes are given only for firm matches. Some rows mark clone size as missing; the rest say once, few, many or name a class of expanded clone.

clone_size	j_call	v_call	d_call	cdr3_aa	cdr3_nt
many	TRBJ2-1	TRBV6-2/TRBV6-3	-	CASSPTLPRSYNEQFF	TGTGCCAGCAGCCCGACGTTACCGCGCTCCTACAATGAGCAGTTCTTC
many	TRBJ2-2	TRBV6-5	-	CASSYNRELRETLAYGELFF	TGTGCCAGCAGTTACAATCGAGAGCTGCGTGAGACTTTGGCCTACGGGGAGCTGTTTTTT
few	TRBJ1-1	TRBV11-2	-	CASQENTEAFF	TGTGCCAGTCAGGAGAACACTGAAGCTTTCTTT
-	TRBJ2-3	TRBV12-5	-	CASGLDLPPQYF	TGTGCTAGTGGTTTGGACCTCCCTCCGCAGTATTTT
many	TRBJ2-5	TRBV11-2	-	CASSLGKETQYF	TGTGCCAGCAGCTTAGGGAAAGAGACCCAGTACTTC
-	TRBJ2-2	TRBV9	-	CASSATPSGELFF	TGTGCCAGCAGCGCTACTCCATCCGGGGAGCTGTTTTTT
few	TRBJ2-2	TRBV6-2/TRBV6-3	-	CASKAANTGELFF	TGTGCCAGCAAGGCAGCGAACACCGGGGAGCTGTTTTTT
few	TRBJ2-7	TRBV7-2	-	CASSLARTNNEQYF	TGTGCCAGCAGCTTAGCTCGAACGAACAATGAGCAGTACTTC
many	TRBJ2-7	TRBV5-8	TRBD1	CASSYVGTEAEQYF	TGTGCCAGCAGCTACGTCGGGACAGAGGCCGAGCAGTACTTC
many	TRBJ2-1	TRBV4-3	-	CASSQDSPYNEQFF	TGCGCCAGCAGCCAAGATTCCCCCTACAATGAGCAGTTCTTC
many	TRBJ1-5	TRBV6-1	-	CASSAGTHRSPQHF	TGTGCCAGCAGTGCCGGGACCCACAGATCGCCCCAGCATTTT
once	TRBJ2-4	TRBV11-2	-	CASSPRRLAKNIQYF	TGTGCCAGCAGCCCTCGGCGACTAGCCAAAAACATTCAGTACTTC
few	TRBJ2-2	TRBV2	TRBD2	CASSREGRNTGELFF	TGTGCCAGCAGCCGGGAGGGGAGAAACACCGGGGAGCTGTTTTTT
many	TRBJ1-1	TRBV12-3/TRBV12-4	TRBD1	CASSPRTGNTEAFF	TGTGCCAGCAGCCCCCGGACAGGGAACACTGAAGCTTTCTTT
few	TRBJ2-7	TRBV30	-	CAWSSTPGYEQYF	TGTGCCTGGAGCTCAACTCCGGGCTACGAGCAGTACTTC
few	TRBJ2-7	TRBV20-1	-	CSARDRQPHDYEQYF	TGCAGTGCTAGAGATCGACAGCCCCACGACTACGAGCAGTACTTC
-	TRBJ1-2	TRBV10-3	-	CAISDSDGYTF	TGTGCCATCAGTGACTCGGATGGCTACACCTTC
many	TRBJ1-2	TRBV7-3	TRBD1	CASSPSSTGTSGYTF	TGTGCCAGCAGCCCCTCCTCGACAGGGACCAGTGGCTACACCTTC
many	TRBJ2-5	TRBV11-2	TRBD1	CASSFDREETQYF	TGTGCCAGCAGCTTCGACAGGGAAGAGACCCAGTACTTC
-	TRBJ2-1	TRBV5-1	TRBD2	CASSSAGLSGNEQFF	TGCGCCAGCAGCTCGGCGGGACTATCAGGCAATGAGCAGTTCTTC
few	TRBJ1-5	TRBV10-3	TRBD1	CAISDSHPGQINQPQHF	TGTGCCATCAGTGACTCCCATCCGGGACAGATAAATCAGCCCCAGCATTTT
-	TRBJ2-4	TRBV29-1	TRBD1	CSVGDRGPLLAKNIQYF	TGCAGCGTGGGGGACAGGGGTCCACTTCTAGCCAAAAACATTCAGTACTTC
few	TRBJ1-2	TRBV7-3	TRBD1	CASSPRQGPPLGYTF	TGTGCCAGCAGCCCAAGACAGGGGCCCCCTTTGGGCTACACCTTC
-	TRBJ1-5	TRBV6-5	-	CASSYSTNQPQHF	TGTGCCAGCAGTTACTCGACTAATCAGCCCCAGCATTTT
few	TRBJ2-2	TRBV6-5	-	CASSYSRSLTGELFF	TGTGCCAGCAGTTACTCTCGGAGCCTCACCGGGGAGCTGTTTTTT
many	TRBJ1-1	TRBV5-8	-	CASSAGSAEAFF	TGTGCCAGCAGCGCCGGGTCGGCTGAAGCTTTCTTT
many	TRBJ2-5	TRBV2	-	CASKVDLASSETQYF	TGTGCCAGCAAGGTGGACCTAGCTTCATCAGAGACCCAGTACTTC
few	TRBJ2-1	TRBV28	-	CATGTHNEQFF	TGTGCCACAGGAACCCACAATGAGCAGTTCTTC
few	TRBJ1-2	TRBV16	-	CASSQMDYGYTF	TGTGCCAGCAGCCAAATGGACTATGGCTACACCTTC
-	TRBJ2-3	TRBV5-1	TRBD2	CASSPEWTRADTQYF	TGCGCCAGCAGCCCCGAGTGGACTAGGGCGGATACGCAGTATTTT
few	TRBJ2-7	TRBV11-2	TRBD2	CASYLAGTYEQYF	TGTGCCAGCTACCTAGCGGGGACCTACGAGCAGTACTTC
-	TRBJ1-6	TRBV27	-	CASSLLIYPTHLRNSPLHF	TGTGCCAGCAGTTTACTTATCTATCCGACCCACCTGAGAAATTCACCCCTCCACTTT
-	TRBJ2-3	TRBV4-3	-	CASSPLSAGSSTDTQYF	TGCGCCAGCAGCCCCCTTTCAGCGGGCTCTAGCACAGATACGCAGTATTTT
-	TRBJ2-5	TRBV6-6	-	CASSYLRTQYF	TGTGCCAGCAGTTACCTGAGGACCCAGTACTTC
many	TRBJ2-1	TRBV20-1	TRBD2	CSASPGRAVNEQFF	TGCAGTGCTAGTCCCGGGAGGGCGGTCAATGAGCAGTTCTTC
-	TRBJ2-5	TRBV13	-	CASTHLGGETQYF	TGTGCCAGCACCCATCTAGGGGGGGAGACCCAGTACTTC
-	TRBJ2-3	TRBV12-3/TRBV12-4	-	CASSLAFDTDTDTQYF	TGTGCCAGCAGTTTAGCTTTTGACACAGACACAGATACGCAGTATTTT
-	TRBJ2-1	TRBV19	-	CASSILRGELYNEQFF	TGTGCCAGTAGTATCTTAAGGGGAGAGCTCTACAATGAGCAGTTCTTC
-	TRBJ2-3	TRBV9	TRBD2	CASGRLAGGPGGRDTQYF	TGTGCCAGCGGTCGACTAGCGGGAGGGCCCGGGGGTAGGGATACGCAGTATTTT
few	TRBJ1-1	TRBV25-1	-	CASRAGLSAEAFF	TGTGCCAGCAGGGCAGGGCTTTCAGCTGAAGCTTTCTTT
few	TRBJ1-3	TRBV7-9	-	CASSPSGPNRQERSSGNTIYF	TGTGCCAGCAGCCCATCCGGGCCTAACCGACAGGAGAGGAGCTCTGGAAACACCATATATTTT
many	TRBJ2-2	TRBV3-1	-	CASSQGGTFTGELFF	TGTGCCAGCAGCCAAGGCGGTACATTTACCGGGGAGCTGTTTTTT
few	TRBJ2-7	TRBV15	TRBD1	CATSSLGTVLSYEQYF	TGTGCCACCAGCAGCCTCGGGACAGTTCTCTCCTACGAGCAGTACTTC
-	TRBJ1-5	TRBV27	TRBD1	CASKRGQGPNQPQHF	TGTGCCAGCAAAAGGGGACAGGGCCCCAATCAGCCCCAGCATTTT
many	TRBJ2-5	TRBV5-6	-	CASSPGTAGGETQYF	TGTGCCAGCAGCCCGGGGACGGCCGGAGGAGAGACCCAGTACTTC
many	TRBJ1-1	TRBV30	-	CAWSPGLRGTEAFF	TGTGCCTGGAGTCCAGGTCTCCGGGGCACTGAAGCTTTCTTT
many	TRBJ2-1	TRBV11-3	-	CASSLDRRESYNEQFF	TGTGCCAGCAGCTTAGATAGACGGGAGAGTTACAATGAGCAGTTCTTC